These 31 T cell receptor beta chains were sequenced from one sample in a study of cytomegalovirus exposure and HLA in healthy donors. With 60 Vbeta and 13 Jbeta primers, the PCR was carried out. Libraries were prepared by immunoSEQ multiplex PCR; TCRdb keeps only in-frame clonotypes and omits some of them. The sample consists of 150,000 to 200,000 clones, 78% of them appearing once. The sequenced material came from PBMCs. These receptors were collected from a woman in her 30s in good health and CMV-seropositive.

The chain recombines TRBV28 with TRBJ1-5; no clear D. The CDR3 length is 12 residues. CDR1 is MDHEN, CDR2 SYDVKM, per germline. V was shortened by 2 bases and J by 7 bases, with 6 bases between the two germline ends. CDR3 sequence reads: CASSLTSQPQHF. The CDR3 DNA sequence: TGTGCCAGCAGTTTAACGAGCCAGCCCCAGCATTTT.

This clone was found once. The V gene is TRBV5-1, the J gene TRBJ2-7; D gene unclear. Looked up from germline, CDR1 is SGHRS and CDR2 is YFSETQ. The CDR3 contains 14 residues. This CDR3 reads CACFKQKAAYEQYF. Written as DNA, the CDR3 is TGCGCTTGTTTCAAGCAGAAGGCGGCATACGAGCAGTACTTC.

CDR3 in amino acids: CASSWGQGNTEAFF. The DNA for the CDR3 is TGTGCCAGCAGCTGGGGACAGGGGAACACTGAAGCTTTCTTT. The chain couples TRBV7-3 to TRBJ1-1; 9 nucleotides align to TRBD1. Germline V gene sequence: CDR1 SGHTA, CDR2 FQGTGA. Germline trimming cut 4 bases from V and 1 base from J; bases unmatched to any gene: 1. The CDR3 consists of 14 residues. The full variable domain, in which reference TRBV7-3 and TRBJ1-1 provide the parts outside the CDR3, is GAGVSQTPSNKVTEKGKYVELRCDPISGHTALYWYRQSLGQGPEFLIYFQGTGAADDSGLPNDRFFAVRPEGSVSTLKIQRTERGDSAVYLCASSWGQGNTEAFFGQGTRLTVV.

The V and J genes are TRBV6-4 and TRBJ1-1; tentative D call: TRBD1 (6 bases). With 2 bases removed from V and 8 bases from J, the gap between germline ends came to 9 bases. Germline V gene lookup returns CDR1 MRHNA and CDR2 SNTAGT. The CDR3 is made up of 12 amino acids. CDR3 loop: CASSDEGTEAFF. The CDR3 DNA follows: TGTGCCAGCAGTGACGAGGGGACAGAAGCTTTCTTT.

The chain has TRBV19 and TRBJ2-7, with unresolved D. V was clipped by 5 bases and J by 3 bases, with 11 bases between them. Germline CDR1 is LNHDA and CDR2 is SQIVND (reference sequence). This CDR3 has 13 residues. The CDR3 DNA sequence: TGTGCCAGTAGTCCGGGTATCGGCTACGAGCAGTACTTC. Translation gives CASSPGIGYEQYF.

This clone was seen a handful of times. V gene TRBV5-8 combines with J gene TRBJ2-1; 7 positions match TRBD1. This CDR3 contains 13 residues. Germline V gene data show CDR1 as SGHTS and CDR2 as YDEGEE. The V and J ends lost 5 bases and 7 bases, in that order; junction bases with no gene match: 6. CDR3 loop: CASRYRGLNEQFF. The CDR3 region has the DNA TGTGCCAGCAGATACAGGGGATTAAATGAGCAGTTCTTC.

For the CDR3, the DNA is TGTGCCACTGCCAGGGACAGGGGCTACGAGCAGTACTTC. Amino acid sequence: CATARDRGYEQYF. The chain is built from TRBV15 and TRBJ2-7, with 10 bases fitting TRBD1. The V segment lost 9 bases and the J segment 3 bases; nucleotides outside the gene matches: 5. Per the germline V gene, CDR1 is LNHNV and CDR2 is YYDKDF (reference sequence). The CDR3 loop spans 13 amino acids. The whole variable domain, remainder taken from reference TRBV15 and TRBJ2-7, is DAMVIQNPRYQVTQFGKPVTLSCSQTLNHNVMYWYQQKSSQAPKLLFHYYDKDFNNEADTPDNFQSRRPNTSFCFLDIRSPGLGDTAMYLCATARDRGYEQYFGPGTRLTVT.

This clone was observed a single time. V and J are TRBV9 and TRBJ2-2; TRBD2 aligns across 7 bases. The CDR3 runs to 14 residues. CDR1 SGDLS and CDR2 YYNGEE come from the germline V gene. V was pared by 7 bases and J by 4 bases, with 7 bases of the junction left unmatched. CDR3: CASGYAGVTGELFF. DNA for the CDR3: TGTGCCAGCGGGTACGCGGGAGTCACCGGGGAGCTGTTTTTT.

The rearrangement uses TRBV10-3 and TRBJ1-1, with 11 bases aligning to TRBD1. The CDR3 loop spans 15 amino acids. J gave up 5 bases and V 7 bases, and 9 bases lay outside the gene matches. Per the germline V gene, CDR1 is ENHRY and CDR2 is SYGVKD. The CDR3 coding sequence is TGTGCCATCAAACCGGACAGGGGGCGGCAAACTGAAGCTTTCTTT. Its translation: CAIKPDRGRQTEAFF.

The rearrangement joins TRBV11-1 to TRBJ2-5, with TRBD2 as a possible D gene (5 bases). CDR1 is SGHAT, CDR2 FQDESV, per germline (reference sequence). The CDR3 covers 15 residues. V shed 8 bases and J shed 4 bases, with 20 bases lying between them. CDR3 sequence: CASSVFQRRTETQYF. DNA for the CDR3: TGTGCCAGCTCGGTGTTCCAAAGGAGGACAGAGACCCAGTACTTC. The whole variable domain, filled in from reference TRBV11-1 and TRBJ2-5, reads EAEVAQSPRYKITEKSQAVAFWCDPISGHATLYWYRQILGQGPELLVQFQDESVVDDSQLPKDRFSAERLKGVDSTLKIQPAELGDSAMYLCASSVFQRRTETQYFGPGTRLLVL.

The V call is TRBV29-1, the J call TRBJ2-7; D perhaps matches TRBD1 (5 bases). Trimming stripped 4 bases from V and 4 bases from J, with 14 bases between. The CDR3 is 13 residues long. Germline V gene data show CDR1 as SQVTM and CDR2 as ANQGSEA. CDR3 protein: CSVGLGVEYEQYF. The CDR3, as DNA: TGCAGCGTTGGTCTAGGGGTTGAGTACGAGCAGTACTTC.

The chain employs TRBV5-1 and TRBJ2-7, with D possibly being TRBD2 (6 bases). V was shortened by 3 bases and J by 5 bases, with 24 bases between the two germline ends. CDR1 and CDR2 from the germline V gene are SGHRS and YFSETQ. The CDR3 consists of 17 residues. Written as DNA, the CDR3 is TGCGCCAGCAGCTCGGCCGGGGGTGGGCGCGGGAACCACGAGCAGTACTTC. This codes for CASSSAGGGRGNHEQYF. Looking up the rest from reference TRBV5-1 and TRBJ2-7 gives the full variable domain: KAGVTQTPRYLIKTRGQQVTLSCSPISGHRSVSWYQQTPGQGLQFLFEYFSETQRNKGNFPGRFSGRQFSNSRSEMNVSTLELGDSALYLCASSSAGGGRGNHEQYFGPGTRLTVT.

This clone was detected a few times. The V call is TRBV4-2, the J call TRBJ2-7; D perhaps matches TRBD1 (5 bases). This CDR3 contains 16 residues. Between the trimmed V and J ends, which lost 2 bases and 0 bases, there was a span of 14 bases. Germline CDR1 is LGHNA and CDR2 is YNFKEQ. The CDR3 loop reads CASSQPRQSGSYEQYF. The CDR3, as DNA: TGTGCCAGCAGCCAACCCCGACAGTCCGGCTCCTACGAGCAGTACTTC.

The CDR3 region is CASSFGGSYGYTF. CDR3 nucleotides: TGTGCCAGCAGCTTTGGGGGGAGCTATGGCTACACCTTC. The chain employs TRBV5-6 and TRBJ1-2; TRBD1 is a possible D gene (5 bases). Germline assignment: CDR1 SGHDT and CDR2 YYEEEE. V was trimmed by 2 bases and J by 4 bases, leaving 9 bases between them. The CDR3 has 13 residues. Using reference TRBV5-6 and TRBJ1-2 for the parts outside the CDR3, the full variable domain is DAGVTQSPTHLIKTRGQQVTLRCSPKSGHDTVSWYQQALGQGPQFIFQYYEEEERQRGNFPDRFSGHQFPNYSSELNVNALLLGDSALYLCASSFGGSYGYTFGSGTRLTVV.

V gene TRBV19 combines with J gene TRBJ2-3; D might be TRBD2 (5 bases). The CDR3 is made up of 14 amino acids. Between the trimmed V and J ends, which lost 7 bases and 0 bases, there was a span of 11 bases. CDR1 and CDR2 from the germline V gene are LNHDA and SQIVND (reference sequence). CDR3 coding DNA: TGTGCCAGTATCAGCGGTCCGAGCACAGATACGCAGTATTTT. Protein sequence: CASISGPSTDTQYF.

The chain uses TRBV7-9 and TRBJ2-3; possible D gene TRBD1, 6 bases. Trimming left V 2 bases short and J 4 bases short, with 16 bases between. This CDR3 contains 16 residues. Germline-derived CDR1 and CDR2 are SEHNR and FQNEAQ (reference sequence). As DNA, the CDR3 is TGTGCCAGCAGCTTATCCCCCACAGGGATCCCAGATACGCAGTATTTT. Encoded protein: CASSLSPTGIPDTQYF. The full variable domain, with the rest looked up from reference TRBV7-9 and TRBJ2-3, is DTGVSQNPRHKITKRGQNVTFRCDPISEHNRLYWYRQTLGQGPEFLTYFQNEAQLEKSRLLSDRFSAERPKGSFSTLEIQRTEQGDSAMYLCASSLSPTGIPDTQYFGPGTRLTVL.

The rearrangement links TRBV2 to TRBJ1-2; 7 positions match TRBD1. The J segment lost 1 base and the V segment lost 3 bases, leaving 5 bases of the junction unmatched. The CDR3 loop spans 15 amino acids. Germline V gives CDR1 SNHLY, CDR2 FYNNEI. The CDR3 DNA sequence: TGTGCCAGCAGTGAGGACAGGTCCCTTAACTATGGCTACACCTTC. Its translation is CASSEDRSLNYGYTF.

The CDR3 region has the DNA TGTGCCAGCAGTTTTCTAGCGGGAGGGCCGGGCACCGGGGAGCTGTTTTTT. It codes for CASSFLAGGPGTGELFF. The V call is TRBV28, the J call TRBJ2-2; 12 bases align to TRBD2. V trimming: 3 bases; J trimming: 4 bases; junction bases outside the gene matches: 6. The CDR3 is made up of 17 amino acids. Germline V CDR1 and CDR2: MDHEN, SYDVKM.

This clone was found a few times. The rearrangement links TRBV7-2 to TRBJ2-7; no clear D gene. The CDR3 has 13 amino acids. Deletions cut 5 bases from V and 3 bases from J, with 11 bases between. The germline CDR1 and CDR2 sequences are SGHTA and FQGNSA. In nucleotides, the CDR3 is TGTGCCAGCAGCCAACCCTCTAGCTACGAGCAGTACTTC. Its translation is CASSQPSSYEQYF.

The chain uses TRBV6-5 and TRBJ2-7; TRBD1 matches 8 bases. CDR3 length: 14 amino acids. Germline V gives CDR1 MNHEY, CDR2 SVGAGI. Trimming at V came to 0 bases and at J to 6 bases, leaving 4 bases not matched to a gene. The CDR3 protein is CASSYSVGTGEQYF. CDR3 in DNA: TGTGCCAGCAGTTACTCGGTCGGGACAGGCGAGCAGTACTTC.

The V call is TRBV25-1, the J call TRBJ1-2; TRBD1 is a possible D gene (5 bases). The CDR3 runs to 13 residues. With 11 bases removed from V and 8 bases from J, the gap between germline ends came to 21 bases. CDR1 is MGHDK, CDR2 SYGVNS, per germline. The CDR3 reads CASSGSRVGGYTF. CDR3 in DNA: TGTGCCTCATCAGGGTCCCGCGTCGGGGGCTACACCTTC.

This clone was detected a few times. V usage is TRBV6-6 and J usage is TRBJ2-1; TRBD2 matches 7 bases. J gave up 4 bases and V 10 bases, and 7 bases lay outside the gene matches. Germline V gene data show CDR1 as MNHNY and CDR2 as SVGAGI (reference sequence). The CDR3 totals 13 residues. CDR3 region: CAIFARGYNEQFF. In DNA form, the CDR3 reads TGTGCCATTTTCGCGCGGGGGTACAATGAGCAGTTCTTC.

The genes are TRBV7-2 and TRBJ2-1, with 9 positions matching TRBD1. From germline, CDR1 is SGHTA and CDR2 FQGNSA. Trimming cost V 2 bases and J 3 bases; bases outside gene matches: 5. The length of the CDR3 is 16 residues. The CDR3 coding sequence is TGTGCCAGCAGCTTAAACGGACAGGGGAACTACAATGAGCAGTTCTTC. Translation gives CASSLNGQGNYNEQFF.

V and J are TRBV27 and TRBJ1-2; perhaps TRBD1 as D (5 bases). Germline values: CDR1 MNHEY, CDR2 SMNVEV (reference sequence). V lost 9 bases and J lost 5, with 16 bases in between. The CDR3 consists of 13 residues. The DNA for the CDR3 is TGTGCCAGTACAGGAACCTCTACTTATGGCTACACCTTC. It specifies CASTGTSTYGYTF.

The V and J genes are TRBV10-3 and TRBJ1-6; maybe TRBD1 (6 bases). The CDR3 is made up of 14 amino acids. Germline values: CDR1 ENHRY, CDR2 SYGVKD. The V end was cut by 10 bases, the J end by 6 bases, with 16 bases between. CDR3 amino acids: CASKGEGGNSPLHF. In DNA, the CDR3 is TGTGCCAGTAAGGGTGAAGGGGGTAATTCACCCCTCCACTTT.

This clone has more than one count but fewer than ten. The chain combines TRBV15 with TRBJ2-1; 10 bases line up with TRBD2. CDR1 is LNHNV, CDR2 YYDKDF, per germline (reference sequence). The V segment lost 3 bases and the J segment 13 bases; nucleotides outside the gene matches: 6. CDR3 length: 13 residues. The CDR3 spells CATSSGGLALQFF. The CDR3 DNA is TGTGCCACCAGCAGTGGGGGACTAGCGCTACAGTTCTTC.

A single count supports this clone. The V call is TRBV6-5, the J call TRBJ1-5; the D is unclear. CDR1 and CDR2 from the germline V gene are MNHEY and SVGAGI. CDR3 size: 13 residues. Trimming shortened V by 8 bases and J by 7 bases, and 15 bases separated the two germline ends. CDR3 DNA sequence: TGTGCCAGCTGCCGCGAGCCTCTCCAGCCCCAGCATTTT. Its translation: CASCREPLQPQHF.

V usage is TRBV5-8 and J usage is TRBJ1-5; possibly TRBD1 for D (5 bases). There are 13 residues in the CDR3. Germline loops: CDR1 SGHTS, CDR2 YDEGEE. V shed 5 bases and J shed 4 bases, with 10 bases lying between them. The CDR3 coding sequence is TGTGCCAGCAGAAATCAGGGAAATCAGCCCCAGCATTTT. Translated: CASRNQGNQPQHF.

This clone appeared once. The J gene is TRBJ2-5, the V gene TRBV6-5; TRBD2 aligns across 7 bases. Trimming removed 8 bases from V and 2 bases from J; junction bases left unmatched: 8. Germline CDR1 is MNHEY and CDR2 is SVGAGI. The CDR3 loop spans 14 amino acids. The CDR3 nucleotides are TGTGCCAGCCTGGCCGGGGGAGGGCAAGAGACCCAGTACTTC. The encoded protein is CASLAGGGQETQYF.

This clone has a handful of counts. This rearrangement joins TRBV19 to TRBJ2-1; 11 bases are shared with TRBD2. With V trimmed by 10 bases and J by 6 bases, 11 bases remained unmatched. CDR1 and CDR2 from the germline V gene are LNHDA and SQIVND (reference sequence). The CDR3 sequence is 15 residues long. In DNA, the CDR3 is TGTGCCACCGAGGGGACTAGCGGAACCTCCAATGAGCAGTTCTTC. Residues: CATEGTSGTSNEQFF.

The chain's CDR3 is CASSYQGSKAFF. The CDR3 nucleotides read TGTGCCAGCAGTTATCAGGGTTCGAAAGCTTTCTTT. The chain has TRBV6-5 and TRBJ1-1, with D possibly being TRBD1 (5 bases). The CDR3 is 12 amino acids. The V end was cut by 3 bases, the J end by 9 bases, with 11 bases between. From germline, CDR1 is MNHEY and CDR2 SVGAGI.